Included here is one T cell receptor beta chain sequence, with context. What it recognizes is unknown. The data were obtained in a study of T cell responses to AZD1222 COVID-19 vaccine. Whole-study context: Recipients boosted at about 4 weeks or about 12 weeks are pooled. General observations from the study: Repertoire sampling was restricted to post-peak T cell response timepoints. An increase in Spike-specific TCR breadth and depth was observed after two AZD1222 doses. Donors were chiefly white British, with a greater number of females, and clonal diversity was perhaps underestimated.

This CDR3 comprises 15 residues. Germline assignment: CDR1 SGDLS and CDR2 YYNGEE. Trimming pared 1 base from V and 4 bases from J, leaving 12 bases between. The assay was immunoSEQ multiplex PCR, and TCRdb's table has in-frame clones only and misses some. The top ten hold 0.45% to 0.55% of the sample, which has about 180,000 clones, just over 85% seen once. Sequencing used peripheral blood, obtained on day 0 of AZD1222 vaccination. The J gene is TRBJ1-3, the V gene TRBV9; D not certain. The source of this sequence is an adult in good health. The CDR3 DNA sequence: TGTGCCAGCAGCGTATCCGCGGTAGAGGGAAACACCATATATTTT. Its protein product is CASSVSAVEGNTIYF.